The TCR beta chain described here comes from a study of cytomegalovirus exposure and HLA in healthy donors (dated by TCRdb to about 2017). Study-wide context: An earlier analysis of under 600 of the donors reported 276 Gb of sequence data and approximately 110 million unique TCR beta sequences from about 200 million T cells. Every discovery cohort repertoire had been produced on one sequencing platform. To predict cytomegalovirus infection status, the study brought together high-throughput TCR immunosequencing, statistical association of individual TCRs with disease status, and machine learning. Along with the approximately 620-subject first cohort, a separate validation cohort of over a hundred different subjects was used. The number of donors typed differed by locus, with 629-630 for A, B, C, DRB1 and DQB1, roughly 520 for DQA1, under 610 for DPA1, and about 450 for DPB1. HLA typing covered class I and class II loci at four-digit resolution. Among 300 to 500 genotyped donors of the cohort, an average of around 250,000 unique TCR beta nucleotide sequences was sequenced per donor, of which 15% to 20% were non-productive. Donor age, sex, ethnicity and CMV serostatus were collected together with the repertoire data. The genetic ancestry cluster associated with self-reported Caucasian donors included approximately 85% of the roughly 360 genotyped donors. Using immunosequencing, the study profiled T cell repertoires from around 680 subjects and related those repertoires to cytomegalovirus serostatus. In an earlier analysis of 587 of the donors, high-throughput TCR beta sequencing was used to judge whether each TCR beta V gene segment behaved as functional or pseudogenic. An early release that covered fewer than 800 HLA-typed donors contained about 300 gigabases of sequencing data and tens of millions of unique TCR sequences. A later analysis re-analyzed previously published TCR beta repertoires from about 600 donors and added high-resolution HLA genotyping to study TCR occurrence patterns. Rather than using new phenotypic data, the later analysis identified candidate immune exposures from TCR beta sequences and from how often those sequences occurred across donors. A later genetic analysis took genome-wide SNP genotypes for about three fifths of the roughly 670 donors and used that subset as a discovery cohort. Four to six DR-DQ haplotypes were handled as single units for association and clustering, since linkage in the cohort was strong. The study aimed to test whether signatures of past pathogen exposure could be identified by cataloging public T cell receptors. Paper-wide results and their limitations: In a later genetic analysis, a missense DCLRE1C variant was associated with V-gene and J-gene trimming of TCR beta chains, and the association was replicated in an independent cohort. In a later analysis, TCR association rates were found to vary across HLA loci, with the most associated TCRs seen for DRB1 alleles and the fewest for HLA-C alleles. A total of 150 to 200 TCR beta chains were listed by the study as associated with cytomegalovirus. Because counts were too low, some 17 rarely observed V segments, including chromosome 9 orphons, were left out of the earlier analysis of over 550 of the donors. Sequencing depth was assumed to be roughly uniform across donors in the presence/absence analyses, though that assumption may not hold. According to the authors, the approach could potentially be generalized to other disease states and immunological phenotypes. A further reported finding was that TCR beta sequences accurately predicted the HLA-A and HLA-B alleles for most subjects in the first cohort. Assigning TCR associations to individual alleles was difficult when HLA alleles, especially DR and DQ, strongly co-occurred. Some IMGT-functional V segments, including TRBV6-2 and TRBV6-3, could not be distinguished by the 87-base-pair reads and were therefore excluded. At a false discovery rate of 0.05, a later analysis linked around 15,000 TCR beta sequences to specific HLA alleles. In this cohort, only TCR beta chains were sequenced, and detectable features were limited by the absence of alpha or paired-chain data. In both the original and validation cohorts, the classifier was reported to diagnose cytomegalovirus status with high specificity and sensitivity. Most TCR sequences were seen in very few donors, while some public TCRs were found in many individuals. According to a later analysis, parvovirus B19, influenza, CMV and Epstein-Barr virus appeared linked to several top co-occurrence clusters. Compared with the roughly 700-donor mean, donors in an Asian-associated ancestry cluster had fewer N-insertions in productive TCRs, according to a later genetic analysis. In a later analysis, HLA-associated TCR beta chains were found to be more clonally expanded and to have lower generation probabilities than equally common non-associated chains. In a later analysis, most CMV-associated TCR beta chains were found to appear HLA-restricted, with HLA associations seemingly driven largely by CMV exposure. In vitro tests confirmed that a few of the cytomegalovirus-associated TCR beta chains recognize cytomegalovirus antigens. Because HLA typing was missing for some donors at each locus, association tests included only the typed subset. A cluster of highly shared sequence variants was judged likely to represent a technical artifact of the sequencing pipeline. Immune exposure information for the cohort was limited to CMV serostatus. An earlier analysis of approximately 500 of the donors showed that most TCR beta V segments appeared in productive rearrangements either about 90% or about 30% of the time, which broadly matched IMGT annotations. Linkage disequilibrium might explain the correlated functional status among segregating V segments, but an unknown experimental factor could not be excluded.

The cohort consisted of 650 to 700 healthy bone marrow donors. At the time of sampling, every cohort member was nominally healthy, though immune exposures that went unrecorded were likely present. The donor tested CMV seronegative and was one of the 352 seronegative cohort members. Each donor provided a peripheral blood sample, and peripheral blood mononuclear cells were used for TCR beta sequencing. The Qiagen DNeasy Blood Extraction Kit was used to extract genomic DNA from the blood cell samples. Taken from the germline V gene, the CDR1 and CDR2 loops are SGHTA and FQGNSA. The junction carries 18 bases between V and J, which are trimmed by 4 bases and 5 bases respectively. Its CDR3 holds 15 amino acids, cysteine through phenylalanine. The only DNA kept is the CDR3, 45 bases in frame from the first base. Remarks on this clone: No antigen is known for it. One base away there is no much larger clone; base qualities are not given.

Library generation was performed with the immunoSEQ multiplex PCR assay. For the multiplex PCR, a mixture combining 60 forward primers for TCR Vbeta segments and 13 reverse primers for TCR Jbeta segments was used. The CDR3 region of rearranged TCR beta genes was amplified from genomic DNA with a multiplex PCR assay. Amplified TCR beta libraries were sequenced as 87-base-pair reads on the Illumina HiSeq System. Per the authors' processing: Across the 500 to 850 repertoires, a later analysis counted tens of millions of unique TCR beta chains, roughly 11 million of which were shared by at least two donors. A nearest-neighbor algorithm error-corrected the raw reads and collapsed the reads into unique sequences, merging closely related sequences to remove PCR and sequencing errors. Alignment of CDR3 sequences to IMGT reference sequences was used to assign V, D and J gene segments. For a sequence to be retained, at least a six-nucleotide match to both a V gene segment and a J gene segment was required. A rearrangement counted as productive if the CDR3 had no stop codons and remained in frame with V and J, and every other rearrangement counted as non-productive. CDR3 was defined according to IMGT convention as the region running from the second conserved V-encoded cysteine to the conserved J-encoded phenylalanine. Sequences without an unambiguous match to a single V gene segment were excluded from the earlier analysis of a few hundred of the donors. An earlier analysis of about 600 of the donors called V segments functional above 56.7% productive rearrangements and segregating when the between-donor standard deviation exceeded 5%. To diagnose cytomegalovirus status from the catalog of TCR beta chain sequences, a statistical classification framework was built. V and J gene assignment, in a later analysis, came from comparing TCR nucleotide sequences with IMGT/GENE-DB human TR gene sequences. The TCRdist pipeline was used in a later analysis to assign CDR3 sequences and most-parsimonious VDJ recombination scenarios. In a later analysis, every TCR beta chain was defined by the combination of its CDR3 amino acid sequence and its V-gene family, and reads without a unique V-gene family were dropped. A later analysis removed 450 to 600 highly shared, low-generation-probability nucleotide sequences to deal with suspected cross-contamination and a sequencing artifact. For each public chain, a later analysis derived a clonal expansion index from normalized ranks of inferred template counts within each repertoire. Generation probabilities in a later analysis came from a VDJ recombination model fitted to out-of-frame rearrangements, and those results were checked against IGoR. A later analysis scored TCR-TCR, TCR-HLA and TCR-CMV co-occurrence with hypergeometric tests, applying a repertoire-size bias correction to TCR pairs. A later analysis estimated false discovery rates by permuting HLA or CMV assignments 20 times. In a later analysis, co-occurring TCRs were grouped with DBSCAN, and TCRdist sequence similarity was added when clustering was performed within HLA-allele-positive subsets. Co-occurrence clustering excluded repertoires with fewer than 30,000 or more than 120,000 public chains, plus five with anomalous nucleotide sharing. TCRdb holds this immuneACCESS table with in-frame rearrangements only. Some clones are missing; in checked studies, unresolved V genes explain under half, and the rest has no known cause. D and trimming come from the DNA, and the V and J calls and clone size come from that table. This sample is represented by a few hundred thousand clones; roughly 80% of them were singletons. The ten largest clones add up to around 16% of the sample.

Input material: PBMCs. The rearranged chain carries TRBV7-2 and TRBJ2-7; a tentative D match to TRBD2 spans 7 bases. The clonotype was recovered from a man in his forties in good health and CMV-seronegative. The CDR3 corresponds to CASSSILGGGHEQYF. The nucleotide sequence is TGTGCCAGCAGCTCAATCTTGGGGGGGGGCCACGAGCAGTACTTC.